A selection of T cell receptor beta chains follows, all from one sample in a study of identical twins. In TCRdb, the 5' RACE reads were re-called with MiXCR into one record per CDR3 protein. The sample includes around 370,000 distinct CDR3 sequences, roughly 10% of them seen just once. The sequenced sample consisted of naive T cells sorted from blood. These receptor sequences come from a woman aged 45-65 years in good health. Each CDR3 is given with its conserved first and last residue. Fields, in order: D gene, V gene, J gene, clone size, CDR3 DNA, CDR3 protein. A D gene is named only where the DNA matches it firmly. A row's size may be missing; if present it is once, few, many or a size class.

D gene: .; V gene: TRBV5-1; J gene: TRBJ1-4; clone size: few; CDR3 DNA: TGCGCCAGCAGCTTGGAGGGGACGAATGAAAAACTGTTTTTT; CDR3 protein: CASSLEGTNEKLFF
D gene: TRBD1; V gene: TRBV18; J gene: TRBJ2-1; clone size: few; CDR3 DNA: TGTGCCAGCTCACCGGGACAGGGGACCTACAATGAGCAGTTCTTC; CDR3 protein: CASSPGQGTYNEQFF
D gene: .; V gene: TRBV4-1; J gene: TRBJ1-4; clone size: .; CDR3 DNA: TGCGCCAGCAGCCACAGTTATAGCGCTAATGAAAAACTGTTTTTT; CDR3 protein: CASSHSYSANEKLFF
D gene: TRBD1; V gene: TRBV4-1; J gene: TRBJ1-4; clone size: .; CDR3 DNA: TGCGCCAGCAGCCAAGGCCCAGACAGGGGCGGAGAAAAACTGTTTTTT; CDR3 protein: CASSQGPDRGGEKLFF
D gene: TRBD1; V gene: TRBV25-1; J gene: TRBJ2-7; clone size: .; CDR3 DNA: TGTGCCAGCAGATCACAGGGGTTCGAGCAGTACTTC; CDR3 protein: CASRSQGFEQYF
D gene: .; V gene: TRBV12-3/TRBV12-4; J gene: TRBJ1-1; clone size: .; CDR3 DNA: TGTGCCAGCAGTTTATGGGGCGACGCTGAAGCTTTCTTT; CDR3 protein: CASSLWGDAEAFF
D gene: .; V gene: TRBV12-3/TRBV12-4; J gene: TRBJ2-2; clone size: many; CDR3 DNA: TGTGCCAGCAGTTTTGGGAGGATCACCGGGGAGCTGTTTTTT; CDR3 protein: CASSFGRITGELFF
D gene: .; V gene: TRBV5-1; J gene: TRBJ2-5; clone size: .; CDR3 DNA: TGCGCCAGCAGCTTGGAACTAGAAGAGACCCAGTACTTC; CDR3 protein: CASSLELEETQYF
D gene: TRBD2; V gene: TRBV5-1; J gene: TRBJ2-2; clone size: few; CDR3 DNA: TGCGCCAGCAGCGGGAGCGGGACTCCTACCAACACCGGGGAGCTGTTTTTT; CDR3 protein: CASSGSGTPTNTGELFF
D gene: TRBD2; V gene: TRBV5-1; J gene: TRBJ2-5; clone size: .; CDR3 DNA: TGCGCCAGCAGCTTGGTACTAGCGGGAGTGAAGCAAGAGACCCAGTACTTC; CDR3 protein: CASSLVLAGVKQETQYF
D gene: .; V gene: TRBV5-1; J gene: TRBJ1-2; clone size: many; CDR3 DNA: TGCGCCAGCAGCTTTGACGGGGGTGTGTATGGCTACACCTTC; CDR3 protein: CASSFDGGVYGYTF
D gene: .; V gene: TRBV25-1; J gene: TRBJ2-7; clone size: .; CDR3 DNA: TGTGCCAGCAGTGTAACCGGGACCCACGAGCAGTACTTC; CDR3 protein: CASSVTGTHEQYF
D gene: .; V gene: TRBV20-1; J gene: TRBJ2-5; clone size: many; CDR3 DNA: TGCAGTGCTAGAGAAAGCGAAGAGACCCAGTACTTC; CDR3 protein: CSARESEETQYF
D gene: .; V gene: TRBV5-4; J gene: TRBJ2-1; clone size: .; CDR3 DNA: TGTGCCAGCAGCTTGGATCAGGCGAATGAGCAGTTCTTC; CDR3 protein: CASSLDQANEQFF
D gene: TRBD2; V gene: TRBV2; J gene: TRBJ2-5; clone size: .; CDR3 DNA: TGTGCCAGAAGTACACCGGGACTAGCGACGGAAGACCAGTACTTC; CDR3 protein: CARSTPGLATEDQYF
D gene: .; V gene: TRBV25-1; J gene: TRBJ2-1; clone size: few; CDR3 DNA: TGTGCCAGCACCCTAATAGCGGAGAACAATGAGCAGTTCTTC; CDR3 protein: CASTLIAENNEQFF
D gene: .; V gene: TRBV20-1; J gene: TRBJ1-4; clone size: .; CDR3 DNA: TGCAGTGCTATCAGGCGTAATGAAAAACTGTTTTTT; CDR3 protein: CSAIRRNEKLFF
D gene: TRBD1; V gene: TRBV11-3; J gene: TRBJ2-2; clone size: .; CDR3 DNA: TGTTCCAGCAGCCTACGGACAGGGACGGGTACCGGGGAGCTGTTTTTT; CDR3 protein: CSSSLRTGTGTGELFF
D gene: .; V gene: TRBV30; J gene: TRBJ2-1; clone size: few; CDR3 DNA: TGTGCCTGGAGTTTCACGGGGCTTCAAGATGAGCAGTTCTTC; CDR3 protein: CAWSFTGLQDEQFF
D gene: .; V gene: TRBV5-1; J gene: TRBJ2-3; clone size: .; CDR3 DNA: TGCGCCAGCAGCCTCCTAAGGGGGGGGCCCACAGATACGCAGTATTTT; CDR3 protein: CASSLLRGGPTDTQYF
D gene: .; V gene: TRBV14; J gene: TRBJ2-3; clone size: few; CDR3 DNA: TGTGCCAGCAGCCAACTAATGCGGGATACGCAGTATTTT; CDR3 protein: CASSQLMRDTQYF
D gene: TRBD1; V gene: TRBV7-8; J gene: TRBJ1-6; clone size: many; CDR3 DNA: TGTGCCAGCAGCTTAGAAGGGACAGATAATTCACCCCTCCACTTT; CDR3 protein: CASSLEGTDNSPLHF
D gene: .; V gene: TRBV10-3; J gene: TRBJ1-1; clone size: few; CDR3 DNA: TGTGCCATCAGGTCCATGGGACCGGGGGACACTGAAGCTTTCTTT; CDR3 protein: CAIRSMGPGDTEAFF
D gene: TRBD2; V gene: TRBV4-1; J gene: TRBJ2-2; clone size: few; CDR3 DNA: TGCGCCAGCAGCCATTTCTTAGCGGGAGGGCCGAACACCGGGGAGCTGTTTTTT; CDR3 protein: CASSHFLAGGPNTGELFF
D gene: TRBD1; V gene: TRBV19; J gene: TRBJ2-2; clone size: few; CDR3 DNA: TGTGCCAGCAGGGGGTTTGCGAACACCGGGGAGCTGTTTTTT; CDR3 protein: CASRGFANTGELFF
D gene: .; V gene: TRBV19; J gene: TRBJ2-1; clone size: many; CDR3 DNA: TGTGCCAGTACTCCGACTGGGTACAATGAGCAGTTCTTC; CDR3 protein: CASTPTGYNEQFF